This T cell receptor beta chain was recorded in a study of shared clonotypes between healthy human individuals. The study, taken as a whole, reports: Incomplete sequencing of sorted subsets was indicated by rarefaction despite large depth. In this cohort, only blood was sampled, and tissue repertoires likely differ.

Original data processing: Filtering was not the same, since immunoSEQ gave junction-only sequences without quality scores. Method: immunoSEQ multiplex PCR; TCRdb's copy keeps in-frame clones and lacks some. V, J and clone size are those of that table, while D and trimming were read from the DNA. The sample records 1.6 million or so clones, less than 99% being singletons. The CDR3 is made up of 15 amino acids. Germline-derived CDR1 and CDR2 are SSHAT and FNYEAQ (reference sequence). With regard to this clone: Its antigen remains unknown. The junction differs from germline at one of its ends, possibly a read error.

Each of the donors was a healthy adult who was HIV-negative and had not had a recent acute infection or vaccination. This chain joins TRBV7-7 and TRBJ2-2, with D possibly TRBD1 on 5 matching bases. The sample was naive CD4+ T cells sorted from blood. Subset indicated: CD45RA+ positively selected. This receptor was identified in a man under 40 in good health. CDR3 nucleotides: TGTGCTAGCAGCTTATTAAGGCAGGGCACCGGGGAGCTGTTTTTT. This encodes CASSLLRQGTGELFF.